The T cell receptor beta chain described here comes from a study of T-cell reconstitution after alpha-beta-depleted transplantation in children. It was with unique molecular identifiers that the TCRbeta library was prepared. TCRdb independently ran MiXCR on the PCR reads; one entry per CDR3 protein. In the table there are hundreds of thousands of distinct CDR3 sequences, under 15% of which are singletons. Study results and limitations: Expanded graft clones numbering several hundred reportedly gave rise to alpha-beta T cells about two months after transplant. Elevated TCRbeta diversity at day 60 was traced, in some patients, to surviving recipient T cells and thymic progenitors.

As regards this clonotype: The antigen remains undetermined.

In germline, CDR1 is SQVTM, CDR2 ANQGSEA. Trimming stripped 3 bases from V and 6 bases from J, with 9 bases between. The CDR3 is 12 residues long. This receptor was identified in a girl aged 2 to 9 with congenital amegakaryocytic thrombocytopenia, due to receive a stem cell transplant. The chain links TRBV29-1 to TRBJ2-1; D might be TRBD2 (6 bases). Sequenced here: PBMCs, sampled before TCRalphabeta/CD19-depleted stem cell transplant. The DNA of the CDR3 is TGCAGCGTTGAGGCGGAGGGCAATGAGCAGTTCTTC. Protein: CSVEAEGNEQFF.